Here is one T cell receptor (beta chain) with its context. Some clones are missing from TCRdb's copy, which holds only in-frame ones; the method was immunoSEQ multiplex PCR. The sample records 70,000 to 80,000 clones, roughly 94% being singletons. The sample comes from a study of T cell changes during pregnancy in multiple sclerosis. The CDR3 runs to 15 residues. The V gene lost 2 bases and the J gene lost 5 bases, with 15 bases spanning the gap. Germline-derived CDR1 and CDR2 are SGHDN and FVKESK. Material: peripheral blood, obtained in the third trimester of pregnancy. This sequence was found in a female donor with multiple sclerosis, enrolled in a pregnancy study. The V and J genes are TRBV14 and TRBJ2-5; a possible D gene is TRBD2 (5 bases). CDR3 sequence (DNA): TGTGCCAGCAGCCAATTACGCATACCGGGGGAGACCCAGTACTTC. This translates into CASSQLRIPGETQYF.